Each of the 8 T cell receptor beta chains below was sequenced from the same sample in a study of blood T cell repertoires in COVID-19. Clones were read by immunoSEQ multiplex PCR, and TCRdb kept only the in-frame ones, dropping some. The data show roughly 340,000 clones, about 90% seen once. The specimen sequenced was PBMCs or T cells enriched from blood (not recorded which). The receptor set was obtained from a man in his forties in a cohort exposed to, infected with or recovered from COVID-19 (not recorded which).

V and J are TRBV4-1 and TRBJ1-1; TRBD1 might be the D (5 bases). Trimming shortened V by 0 bases and J by 10 bases, and 15 bases separated the two germline ends. The CDR3 contains 14 residues. Germline V CDR1 and CDR2: MGHRA, YSYEKL. Written as DNA, the CDR3 is TGCGCCAGCAGCCAAGATAGCAACGCAGGGTTAGCTTTCTTT. This translates into CASSQDSNAGLAFF.

The chain uses TRBV11-1 and TRBJ1-5; D is undetermined. The CDR3 runs 13 residues. The V gene's germline CDR1 is SGHAT and CDR2 FQDESV (reference sequence). V lost 3 bases to trimming and J lost 4 bases, with 7 bases between them. The CDR3 sequence: CASSLEENQPQHF. In DNA form, the CDR3 reads TGTGCCAGCAGCTTGGAGGAGAATCAGCCCCAGCATTTT.

This chain connects TRBV29-1 to TRBJ1-5; D remains unclear. Germline values: CDR1 SQVTM, CDR2 ANQGSEA. Deletions cut 5 bases from V and 7 bases from J, with 18 bases between. This CDR3 contains 14 residues. DNA of the CDR3: TGCAGCGTTTCGTTCGGCCGGGTAGAACAGCCCCAGCATTTT. This encodes CSVSFGRVEQPQHF.

This clone has just a few counts. The CDR3 protein is CASSEIAGGPNEQFF. The CDR3, as DNA: TGTGCCAGCAGTGAAATAGCGGGAGGGCCCAATGAGCAGTTCTTC. The chain carries TRBV6-1 and TRBJ2-1; 11 nucleotides agree with TRBD2. Germline lookup yields CDR1 MNHNS and CDR2 SASEGT. The CDR3 covers 15 residues. With 2 bases clipped from V and 6 bases from J, the junction kept 3 bases outside the gene matches.

This chain links TRBV2 with TRBJ2-3; unclear D gene. The CDR3 has 13 residues. Trimming removed 6 bases from V and 1 base from J, with 8 bases in between. CDR1 is SNHLY, CDR2 FYNNEI, per germline. CDR3 sequence: CASRILRTDTQYF. CDR3 sequence (DNA): TGTGCCAGCAGAATACTACGCACAGATACGCAGTATTTT.

The chain combines TRBV15 with TRBJ1-2; 7 bases map to TRBD1. CDR3 length: 15 residues. Looked up from germline, CDR1 is LNHNV and CDR2 is YYDKDF (reference sequence). Trimming at V came to 0 bases and at J to 8 bases, leaving 9 bases not matched to a gene. The CDR3 loop is CATSRDRTGIFGYTF. The DNA of the CDR3 is TGTGCCACCAGCAGAGATAGGACAGGTATTTTCGGCTACACCTTC.

The chain links TRBV6-1 to TRBJ2-5, with a tentative D call TRBD2 (5 bases). This CDR3 comprises 12 residues. V was trimmed by 10 bases and J by 5 bases, leaving 14 bases between them. CDR1 and CDR2 (germline): MNHNS, SASEGT. The CDR3 protein is CAKYQGGETQYF. The CDR3 DNA is TGTGCCAAGTACCAAGGCGGGGAGACCCAGTACTTC.

The chain links TRBV5-1 to TRBJ1-6, with a weak D call TRBD1 (5 bases). Deletions cut 1 base from V and 5 bases from J, with 10 bases between. Germline V gives CDR1 SGHRS, CDR2 YFSETQ. The CDR3 consists of 15 residues. This chain's CDR3 is CASSLFGGNNSPLHF. DNA of the CDR3: TGCGCCAGCAGCTTGTTCGGGGGGAATAATTCACCCCTCCACTTT.